These 24 T cell receptor beta chains were sequenced from one sample in a study of T-cell reconstitution after alpha-beta-depleted transplantation in children. Preparation of the TCRbeta library involved a method that used unique molecular identifiers. Each CDR3 protein gets one entry after TCRdb re-called the PCR reads with MiXCR. The repertoire holds fewer than 550,000 distinct CDR3 sequences, with about an eighth as singletons. The specimen comprised PBMCs, mostly from graft donor cells, sampled 180 days after TCRalphabeta/CD19-depleted stem cell transplant. All receptors derive from a female patient younger than 10 who had a stem cell transplant for aplastic anemia, so the T cells may come from the graft donor.

The chain couples TRBV7-2 to TRBJ2-7; D is undetermined. This CDR3 contains 13 residues. The germline CDR1 and CDR2 sequences are SGHTA and FQGNSA. The V gene lost 0 bases and the J gene lost 3 bases, with 6 bases spanning the gap. The CDR3 sequence: CASSLAENYEQYV. CDR3 coding DNA: TGTGCCAGCAGCTTAGCCGAGAACTACGAGCAGTACGTC.

This clonotype was counted a few times. This chain uses TRBV3-1 with TRBJ2-3; TRBD2 agrees at 11 bases. Germline lookup yields CDR1 LGHDT and CDR2 YNNKEL (reference sequence). The CDR3 sequence is 22 residues long. V lost 0 bases to trimming and J lost 0 bases; unmatched junction nucleotides: 17. CDR3: CASSQDQILGLAGMTSTDTQYF. The CDR3 DNA follows: TGTGCCAGCAGCCAAGATCAGATTCTAGGACTAGCGGGCATGACTAGCACAGATACGCAGTATTTT.

The sample holds a few counts of this clonotype. The chain couples TRBV7-2 to TRBJ2-1; D ambiguous. Trimming left V 4 bases short and J 5 bases short, with 9 bases between. CDR1 and CDR2 from the germline V gene are SGHTA and FQGNSA. The CDR3 contains 13 residues. The CDR3 here is CASSSEIHNEQFF. In DNA form, the CDR3 reads TGTGCCAGCAGCTCAGAGATTCACAATGAGCAGTTCTTC.

The V and J genes are TRBV29-1 and TRBJ2-1; maybe TRBD1 (5 bases). The V end was cut by 1 base, the J end by 2 bases, with 9 bases between. CDR1 and CDR2 (germline): SQVTM, ANQGSEA. CDR3 size: 14 residues. The CDR3 nucleotides are TGCAGCGTTGAAGCGGCAGGGACCTACAATGAGCAGTTCTTC. This encodes CSVEAAGTYNEQFF.

The CDR3 sequence is CASSRLAGHLGANEQFF. DNA of the CDR3: TGTGCCAGCAGCAGACTAGCGGGACACCTAGGGGCTAATGAGCAGTTCTTC. The chain joins TRBV28 to TRBJ2-1; 11 bases map to TRBD2. The CDR3 contains 17 residues. The germline V gene encodes CDR1 MDHEN and CDR2 SYDVKM. V lost 6 bases, J lost 7 bases, and 14 bases stayed unmatched.

The chain recombines TRBV7-6 with TRBJ2-5; the match to TRBD2 covers 7 bases. Trimming took 4 bases from V and 2 from J; bases not matched to a gene: 4. Looked up from germline, CDR1 is SGHVS and CDR2 is FNYEAQ. CDR3 length equals 14 residues. The CDR3 bases are TGTGCCAGCAGCTCGAGCGGGAATCAAGAGACCCAGTACTTC. Translating gives CASSSSGNQETQYF.

This clonotype was recorded once. One end of the junction does not line up with germline, which may come from a read error. The chain is built from TRBV3-1 and TRBJ2-2, with TRBD1 matching 10 bases. CDR3 length: 18 residues. CDR1 and CDR2 (germline): LGHDT, YNNKEL (reference sequence). CDR3 region: CASSYVLGQGTNAGELFF. The CDR3 nucleotides read TGTGCCAGCAGCTACGTGTTGGGACAGGGGACGAACGCCGGGGAGCTGTTTTTT.

This clonotype was observed many times. The chain couples TRBV27 to TRBJ2-3, with TRBD2 matching 9 bases. V was clipped by 8 bases and J by 1 base; unmatched bases: 7. Germline V gene sequence: CDR1 MNHEY, CDR2 SMNVEV (reference sequence). This CDR3 is 15 amino acids long. CDR3 sequence (DNA): TGTGCCAGCGGTACTCAGCGGGGGGGCACAGATACGCAGTATTTT. Its protein is CASGTQRGGTDTQYF.

The rearrangement links TRBV28 to TRBJ2-7, with a possible D match to TRBD1 (5 bases). CDR3 size: 15 residues. The germline gives CDR1 MDHEN, CDR2 SYDVKM. Trimming stripped 3 bases from V and 3 bases from J, with 15 bases between. CDR3 DNA sequence: TGTGCCAGCAGTTTGGTAGGAGCAGGGCACTACGAGCAGTACTTC. Translated: CASSLVGAGHYEQYF.

The chain carries TRBV5-1 and TRBJ2-1, with TRBD2 matching over 9 bases. This CDR3 is 17 amino acids long. The trim removed 2 bases at V and 0 bases at J, leaving 6 bases unmatched. Germline loops: CDR1 SGHRS, CDR2 YFSETQ. The CDR3 spells CASSFGLAGASYNEQFF. CDR3 nucleotide sequence: TGCGCCAGCAGCTTCGGTTTAGCGGGAGCCTCCTACAATGAGCAGTTCTTC. Full variable domain (missing parts from reference TRBV5-1 and TRBJ2-1): KAGVTQTPRYLIKTRGQQVTLSCSPISGHRSVSWYQQTPGQGLQFLFEYFSETQRNKGNFPGRFSGRQFSNSRSEMNVSTLELGDSALYLCASSFGLAGASYNEQFFGPGTRLTVL.

This clonotype appeared many times. The chain links TRBV7-6 to TRBJ2-1, with 13 bases lining up with TRBD2. The CDR3 covers 16 residues. The germline V gene encodes CDR1 SGHVS and CDR2 FNYEAQ. J gave up 7 bases and V 4 bases, and 7 bases lay outside the gene matches. The CDR3 here is CASSSPGTSGDNEQFF. The CDR3 nucleotides read TGTGCCAGCAGCTCCCCTGGGACTAGCGGGGATAATGAGCAGTTCTTC. The full variable domain, its missing parts supplied by reference TRBV7-6 and TRBJ2-1, is GAGVSQSPRYKVTKRGQDVALRCDPISGHVSLYWYRQALGQGPEFLTYFNYEAQQDKSGLPNDRFSAERPEGSISTLTIQRTEQRDSAMYRCASSSPGTSGDNEQFFGPGTRLTVL.

V gene TRBV7-9 combines with J gene TRBJ2-1, with D perhaps given as TRBD1 or TRBD2 (5 bases each). Trimming left V 1 base short and J 5 bases short, with 15 bases between. The germline gives CDR1 SEHNR, CDR2 FQNEAQ (reference sequence). This CDR3 region has 16 residues. The CDR3 DNA follows: TGTGCCAGCAGCTTAGAGACCGGGACGGGGAACAATGAGCAGTTCTTC. This translates into CASSLETGTGNNEQFF. The full variable domain, with the rest looked up from reference TRBV7-9 and TRBJ2-1, is DTGVSQNPRHKITKRGQNVTFRCDPISEHNRLYWYRQTLGQGPEFLTYFQNEAQLEKSRLLSDRFSAERPKGSFSTLEIQRTEQGDSAMYLCASSLETGTGNNEQFFGPGTRLTVL.

This chain joins TRBV6-2 or TRBV6-3 and TRBJ2-1; TRBD2 is a possible D gene (6 bases). V lost 7 bases, J lost 9 bases, and 22 bases lay in between. This CDR3 is built from 15 residues. Germline V lookup: CDR1 MNHEY, CDR2 SVGEGT. CDR3 DNA sequence: TGTGCCAGCAAATACGCAGGGACTCCCCTCCCTGAGCAGTTCTTC. Amino acids: CASKYAGTPLPEQFF.

The V and J genes are TRBV7-7 and TRBJ2-5; perhaps D is TRBD1 or TRBD2 (5 bases each). The V gene lost 8 bases and the J gene lost 1 base, with 17 bases spanning the gap. The CDR3 extends over 15 amino acids. Per germline, CDR1 SSHAT and CDR2 FNYEAQ (reference sequence). The CDR3 DNA is TGTGCCAGCGCTAGAGACGGGACGGCCCAAGAGACCCAGTACTTC. Protein sequence: CASARDGTAQETQYF.

This clonotype has more than one count but fewer than ten. V usage is TRBV28 and J usage is TRBJ2-1, with D uncertain. Per the germline V gene, CDR1 is MDHEN and CDR2 is SYDVKM. The V and J ends lost 3 bases and 9 bases respectively, with 12 bases between them. CDR3 length: 13 amino acids. Written as DNA, the CDR3 is TGTGCCAGCAGTTTCTCCGGTGGTCGTGAGCAGTTCTTC. Encoded protein: CASSFSGGREQFF.

There are many counts of this clonotype. CDR3 sequence: CSARGMYTEAFF. The CDR3 nucleotides read TGCAGTGCTAGAGGAATGTACACTGAAGCTTTCTTT. The genes are TRBV20-1 and TRBJ1-1; D is uncertain. The germline V gene has CDR1 DFQATT and CDR2 SNEGSKA (reference sequence). Trimming shortened V by 1 base and J by 3 bases, and 6 bases separated the two germline ends. The CDR3 runs 12 residues.

This clonotype was counted between two and nine times. The chain employs TRBV3-1 and TRBJ2-1; 10 bases are a match to TRBD2. The germline V gene has CDR1 LGHDT and CDR2 YNNKEL (reference sequence). Losses at the gene ends were 0 bases for V and 5 bases for J; bases not matched to a gene: 10. The CDR3 has 18 amino acids. Here the CDR3 reads CASSQDTSGTNSNNEQFF. The DNA for the CDR3 is TGTGCCAGCAGCCAAGACACTAGCGGGACCAATTCCAACAATGAGCAGTTCTTC.

This clonotype was seen a few times. The chain joins TRBV9 to TRBJ2-6, with TRBD2 as a possible D gene (5 bases). The germline V and J ends were trimmed by 0 bases and 5 bases, with 12 bases remaining between them. Germline CDR1 is SGDLS and CDR2 is YYNGEE. The CDR3 loop spans 16 amino acids. The CDR3 sequence: CASSVERSGRANVLTF. For the CDR3, the DNA is TGTGCCAGCAGCGTAGAAAGGAGCGGCAGGGCCAACGTCCTGACTTTC.

This clonotype has a handful of counts. This chain uses TRBV11-2 with TRBJ2-3; 9 nucleotides match TRBD1. CDR1 is SGHAT and CDR2 is FQNNGV in the germline V gene. The CDR3 is 15 residues long. J was trimmed by 4 bases and V by 5 bases; bases with no gene match: 7. The CDR3 here is CASSVGQGIADTQYF. In DNA, the CDR3 is TGTGCCAGCAGCGTGGGACAGGGTATAGCAGATACGCAGTATTTT. The full variable domain, in which reference TRBV11-2 and TRBJ2-3 provide the parts outside the CDR3, is EAGVAQSPRYKIIEKRQSVAFWCNPISGHATLYWYQQILGQGPKLLIQFQNNGVVDDSQLPKDRFSAERLKGVDSTLKIQPAKLEDSAVYLCASSVGQGIADTQYFGPGTRLTVL.

The chain joins TRBV4-3 to TRBJ2-5; 11 bases map to TRBD2. The V gene end was trimmed by 6 bases and the J gene end by 2 bases; junction bases not matched to a gene: 11. Germline CDR1 LGHNA, CDR2 YSLEER. The CDR3 totals 17 residues. CDR3 protein: CASSDVRGTSGQETQYF. CDR3 sequence (DNA): TGCGCCAGCAGTGACGTGAGGGGGACTAGCGGACAAGAGACCCAGTACTTC.

This clonotype was found many times. A read error may produce the germline difference seen at one junction end. The rearrangement joins TRBV12-3 or TRBV12-4 to TRBJ1-1, with 8 bases matching TRBD1. The CDR3 is made up of 14 amino acids. DNA of the CDR3: TGTGCCAGCAGCTTAGGGACAGGTTGGGGTGAAGCTTTCTTT. Its translation: CASSLGTGWGEAFF.

The chain combines TRBV29-1 with TRBJ2-1, with TRBD1 identical over 9 bases. Germline CDR1 and CDR2: SQVTM and ANQGSEA. J lost 8 bases, V lost 3 bases, and 5 bases had no gene match. CDR3 length: 13 residues. The CDR3 DNA sequence: TGCAGCGTTGACGACAGGGGGACCGATGAGCAGTTCTTC. Its protein is CSVDDRGTDEQFF.

V gene TRBV7-2 combines with J gene TRBJ2-1, with 10 bases identical to TRBD2. Germline V gene sequence: CDR1 SGHTA, CDR2 FQGNSA. V dropped 5 bases and J dropped 12; count of bases not matched to a gene: 10. The CDR3 covers 14 residues. CDR3 DNA: TGTGCCAGCAGCCTACGAGAGCTAGCGGGAGCGCAGTTCTTC. It translates to CASSLRELAGAQFF. The full variable domain, its missing parts supplied by reference TRBV7-2 and TRBJ2-1, is GAGVSQSPSNKVTEKGKDVELRCDPISGHTALYWYRQSLGQGLEFLIYFQGNSAPDKSGLPSDRFSAERTGGSVSTLTIQRTQQEDSAVYLCASSLRELAGAQFFGPGTRLTVL.

The V call is TRBV28, the J call TRBJ2-6, with unresolved D. CDR1 is MDHEN and CDR2 is SYDVKM in the germline V gene. The CDR3 contains 15 residues. V was shortened by 2 bases and J by 1 base, with 6 bases between the two germline ends. The CDR3 is CASSLIGSGANVLTF. CDR3 bases: TGTGCCAGCAGTTTAATAGGTTCTGGGGCCAACGTCCTGACTTTC.